This TCR beta chain is from a study of T cells after somatic rescue of genetic block. Clones were sequenced by immunoSEQ multiplex PCR, and TCRdb holds only the in-frame ones, with some missing. The repertoire holds over 10,000 clones, with 74% as singletons. Germline assignment: CDR1 SGHNT and CDR2 YYREEE (reference sequence). The ends lost 0 bases at V and 1 base at J; junction bases unmatched: 6. The CDR3 consists of 18 residues. The sequence was obtained from a boy aged 5-17 years. V and J are TRBV5-4 and TRBJ2-1; 11 nucleotides match TRBD1. Sequenced: peripheral blood mononuclear cells (PBMCs). CDR3 in amino acids: CASSLGDRGVSSYNEQFF. In nucleotides, the CDR3 is TGTGCCAGCAGCTTGGGGGACAGGGGGGTAAGTTCCTACAATGAGCAGTTCTTC.